This T cell receptor beta chain was captured in a study of blood T cell repertoires in COVID-19. Clones were sequenced by immunoSEQ multiplex PCR, and TCRdb holds only the in-frame ones, with some missing. In the table there are roughly 250,000 clones, roughly 87% of which are singletons. Cohort assignment relied on participant-reported clinical history. The CDR3 is 13 amino acids. Germline V gene sequence: CDR1 LGHNA, CDR2 YSLEER. The V gene lost 3 bases and the J gene lost 6 bases, with 12 bases spanning the gap. Sequencing was carried out using PBMCs or T cells enriched from blood (not recorded which). The rearrangement uses TRBV4-3 and TRBJ2-7, with D possibly matching TRBD1 (6 bases). The sequence derives from a woman aged 25 to 39 with acute COVID-19. The CDR3, as DNA: TGCGCCAGCAGCCACGGGACAACTCCCGAGCAGTACTTC. Translated, it gives CASSHGTTPEQYF.